This T cell receptor beta chain was recorded in a study of T cells of healthy individuals. This clonotype was found many times. The V end was cut by 7 bases, the J end by 9 bases, with 21 bases between. The V gene's germline CDR1 is LNHDA and CDR2 SQIVND (reference sequence). The CDR3 runs 15 residues. TCRdb independently ran MiXCR on the 5' RACE reads; one entry per CDR3 protein. The table records 53,000 or so distinct CDR3 sequences, roughly 15% of them present only once. The rearrangement joins TRBV19 to TRBJ2-2, with a weak D call TRBD1 (5 bases). This receptor was taken from a human donor in good health. The CDR3: CASTMLRGIGRELFF. The CDR3 region has the DNA TGTGCCAGTACCATGCTTAGGGGAATAGGCCGGGAGCTGTTTTTT.